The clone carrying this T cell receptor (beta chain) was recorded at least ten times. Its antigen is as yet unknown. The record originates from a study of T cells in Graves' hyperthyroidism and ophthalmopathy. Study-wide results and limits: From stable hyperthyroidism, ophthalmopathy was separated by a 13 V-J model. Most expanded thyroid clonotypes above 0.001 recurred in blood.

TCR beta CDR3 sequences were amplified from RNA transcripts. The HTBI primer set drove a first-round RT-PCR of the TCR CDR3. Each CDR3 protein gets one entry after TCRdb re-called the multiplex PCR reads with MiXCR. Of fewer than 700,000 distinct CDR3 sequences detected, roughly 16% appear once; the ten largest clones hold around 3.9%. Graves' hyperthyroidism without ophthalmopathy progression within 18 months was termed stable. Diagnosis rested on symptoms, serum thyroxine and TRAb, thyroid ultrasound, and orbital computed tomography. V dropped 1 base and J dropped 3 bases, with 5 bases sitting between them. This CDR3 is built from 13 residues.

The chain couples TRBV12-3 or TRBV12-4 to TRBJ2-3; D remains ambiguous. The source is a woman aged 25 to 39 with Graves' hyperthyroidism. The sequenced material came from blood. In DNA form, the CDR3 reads TGTGCCAGCAGTTTAGGGGAAACAGATACGCAGTATTTT. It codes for CASSLGETDTQYF.